The 24 T cell receptor beta chains listed next were all sequenced from one sample in a study of blood T cell repertoires in COVID-19. Sequencing used immunoSEQ multiplex PCR; TCRdb keeps in-frame clones, though not all of them. In the table there are 200,000 to 250,000 clones, roughly 83% of which are singletons. Specimen: peripheral blood. Source of these receptors: a woman in her forties or fifties with acute or convalescent COVID-19.

This chain connects TRBV10-3 to TRBJ1-1, with a possible D match to TRBD1 (6 bases). The CDR3 is 12 amino acids. The V end was cut by 6 bases, the J end by 7 bases, with 12 bases between. The V gene's germline CDR1 is ENHRY and CDR2 SYGVKD. In nucleotides, the CDR3 is TGTGCCATCAGCTCGGACAGAAATGAAGCTTTCTTT. Protein sequence: CAISSDRNEAFF.

V and J are TRBV7-2 and TRBJ1-5; 10 bases line up with TRBD1. Germline V gene sequence: CDR1 SGHTA, CDR2 FQGNSA. The CDR3 covers 14 residues. Trimming removed 5 bases from V and 5 bases from J; junction bases left unmatched: 3. The CDR3: CASSPDRGYQPQHF. The CDR3, as DNA: TGTGCCAGCAGCCCGGACAGGGGGTATCAGCCCCAGCATTTT.

Note on this clone: A much larger clone differs from this one at a single base, so this may be a read error. The chain has TRBV7-3 and TRBJ1-2; 10 bases are a match to TRBD1. J was trimmed by 6 bases and V by 5 bases; bases with no gene match: 3. Germline V gene lookup returns CDR1 SGHTA and CDR2 FQGTGA. This CDR3 has 13 amino acids. The CDR3 loop reads CASSQGQGDGYTF. In DNA form, the CDR3 reads TGTGCCAGCAGCCAAGGACAGGGGGATGGCTACACCTTC.

The chain uses TRBV7-8 and TRBJ2-5, with unresolved D. Germline V lookup: CDR1 SGHVS, CDR2 FQNEAQ. This CDR3 is built from 11 residues. Trimming cost V 7 bases and J 2 bases, with 5 bases left between them. The CDR3 DNA sequence: TGTGCCAGCACTGTACAAGAGACCCAGTACTTC. Its translation: CASTVQETQYF.

The chain combines TRBV19 with TRBJ1-1; D gene unclear. The V end lost 5 bases, the J end lost 2 bases, and 15 bases lay between the germline ends. There are 15 residues in the CDR3. Looked up from germline, CDR1 is LNHDA and CDR2 is SQIVND (reference sequence). This chain's CDR3 is CASSFVTVPNTEAFF. DNA for the CDR3: TGTGCCAGTAGTTTCGTTACAGTACCCAACACTGAAGCTTTCTTT.

CDR3 nucleotides: TGTGCCACCAGCAGAGGAGCTAGCGGGGGGGCCGGGTTGACAGATACGCAGTATTTT. It yields the protein CATSRGASGGAGLTDTQYF. The chain joins TRBV15 to TRBJ2-3; 12 nucleotides match TRBD2. Germline values: CDR1 LNHNV, CDR2 YYDKDF (reference sequence). Trimming at V came to 1 base and at J to 3 bases, leaving 11 bases not matched to a gene. The CDR3 spans 19 residues. The whole variable domain, remainder taken from reference TRBV15 and TRBJ2-3, is DAMVIQNPRYQVTQFGKPVTLSCSQTLNHNVMYWYQQKSSQAPKLLFHYYDKDFNNEADTPDNFQSRRPNTSFCFLDIRSPGLGDTAMYLCATSRGASGGAGLTDTQYFGPGTRLTVL.

The sample holds one count of this clone. V usage is TRBV6-5 and J usage is TRBJ2-3; D remains unclear. Germline V gene sequence: CDR1 MNHEY, CDR2 SVGAGI. The CDR3 is 13 residues long. The V gene lost 8 bases and the J gene lost 2 bases, with 11 bases spanning the gap. The CDR3 DNA follows: TGTGCCAGCGAGAAAGGAGTCACAGATACGCAGTATTTT. It yields the protein CASEKGVTDTQYF.

CDR3 loop: CASSLYQGGPETQYF. The CDR3 DNA is TGTGCCAGCAGCTTATATCAGGGGGGCCCGGAGACCCAGTACTTC. The chain combines TRBV7-2 with TRBJ2-5; tentatively, D is TRBD1 (7 bases). The CDR3 runs 15 residues. Deletions cut 2 bases from V and 5 bases from J, with 15 bases between. Germline assignment: CDR1 SGHTA and CDR2 FQGNSA.

The chain recombines TRBV5-1 with TRBJ1-2; 8 bases align to TRBD1. Germline V gene data show CDR1 as SGHRS and CDR2 as YFSETQ. After removal of 0 bases from V and 8 bases from J, the junction contained 12 bases not matched to a gene. The CDR3 runs 16 residues. In DNA, the CDR3 is TGCGCCAGCAGCTTGGTTTTGGGACAGGATATGTTGGGCTACACCTTC. Amino acids: CASSLVLGQDMLGYTF.

This clone was counted only a few times. DNA for the CDR3: TGCAGCGCATCAGGTTTGGCTGAAGCTTTCTTT. It specifies CSASGLAEAFF. The chain couples TRBV29-1 to TRBJ1-1; no definite D call. The CDR3 is made up of 11 amino acids. Between the trimmed V and J ends, which lost 7 bases and 6 bases, there was a span of 12 bases. CDR1 is SQVTM, CDR2 ANQGSEA, per germline.

This clone was found a few times. J is TRBJ2-3 and V is TRBV6-2 or TRBV6-3, with 9 bases lining up with TRBD2. After removal of 5 bases from V and 3 bases from J, the junction contained 9 bases not matched to a gene. The CDR3 is 16 amino acids. Germline-derived CDR1 and CDR2 are MNHEY and SVGEGT. CDR3 nucleotides: TGTGCCAGCAGTGCGGAAGCGGGGGGCTTAACAGATACGCAGTATTTT. Its protein is CASSAEAGGLTDTQYF.

The chain combines TRBV5-1 with TRBJ2-5; possibly TRBD2 for D (5 bases). Trimming pared 3 bases from V and 2 bases from J, leaving 17 bases between. CDR3 size: 16 residues. Germline CDR1 SGHRS, CDR2 YFSETQ. CDR3 region: CASSSGTGIQQETQYF. Written as DNA, the CDR3 is TGCGCCAGCAGCTCTGGAACCGGGATCCAACAAGAGACCCAGTACTTC.

The CDR3 spells CASSPPGHYNSPLHF. DNA of the CDR3: TGTGCCAGCTCACCACCCGGTCACTATAATTCACCCCTCCACTTT. J is TRBJ1-6 and V is TRBV18; no firm D call. V was shortened by 0 bases and J by 3 bases, with 6 bases between the two germline ends. CDR3 size: 15 residues. Germline V CDR1 and CDR2: KGHSH, LQKENI.

The rearrangement joins TRBV19 to TRBJ2-7; 10 nucleotides agree with TRBD1. The germline V gene encodes CDR1 LNHDA and CDR2 SQIVND (reference sequence). The CDR3 runs to 17 residues. V shed 5 bases, J shed 2 bases, and the junction held 12 bases outside the gene matches. CDR3 in amino acids: CASSGTHSGTGAYEQYF. CDR3 bases: TGTGCCAGTAGTGGCACACACTCCGGGACAGGGGCCTACGAGCAGTACTTC.

The chain is built from TRBV5-1 and TRBJ1-5; no clear D. Germline V gene data show CDR1 as SGHRS and CDR2 as YFSETQ. V lost 4 bases to trimming and J lost 6 bases, with 17 bases between them. The CDR3 has 15 residues. The DNA for the CDR3 is TGCGCCAGCAGCCAAGGACCAGCTGGGAGTCAGCCCCAGCATTTT. Encoded protein: CASSQGPAGSQPQHF. The full variable domain, rest sourced from reference TRBV5-1 and TRBJ1-5, is KAGVTQTPRYLIKTRGQQVTLSCSPISGHRSVSWYQQTPGQGLQFLFEYFSETQRNKGNFPGRFSGRQFSNSRSEMNVSTLELGDSALYLCASSQGPAGSQPQHFGDGTRLSIL.

This chain connects TRBV5-5 to TRBJ2-2; TRBD1 matches at 10 bases. In germline, CDR1 is SGHKS, CDR2 YYEKEE (reference sequence). The CDR3 extends over 14 amino acids. The J segment lost 8 bases and the V segment lost 2 bases, leaving 3 bases of the junction unmatched. Written as DNA, the CDR3 is TGTGCCAGCAGCTTCCGACAGGGGGCGGGGGAGCTGTTTTTT. This codes for CASSFRQGAGELFF.

A word on this clone: Other DNA sequences from this sample encode an identical CDR3 as well. The chain is built from TRBV4-2 and TRBJ2-5; D unclear. Germline V gene data show CDR1 as LGHNA and CDR2 as YNFKEQ. The germline V and J ends were trimmed by 0 bases and 2 bases, with 4 bases remaining between them. The CDR3 has 13 residues. CDR3 loop: CASSQDRQETQYF. The CDR3 coding sequence is TGTGCCAGCAGCCAAGACAGGCAAGAGACCCAGTACTTC.

Details on this clone: Other DNA sequences in the sample encode the same CDR3. The rearrangement links TRBV29-1 to TRBJ1-2; no firm D call. CDR1 and CDR2 from the germline V gene are SQVTM and ANQGSEA. CDR3 length: 11 residues. V shed 7 bases and J shed 0 bases, with 6 bases lying between them. CDR3 coding DNA: TGCAGCGCCCGGGCTAACTATGGCTACACCTTC. Its protein product is CSARANYGYTF.

The rearrangement links TRBV7-2 to TRBJ1-1, with 8 nucleotides matching TRBD1. Per germline, CDR1 SGHTA and CDR2 FQGNSA. With 5 bases clipped from V and 4 bases from J, the junction kept 9 bases outside the gene matches. The CDR3 sequence is 15 residues long. The CDR3 here is CASSPRTGGATEAFF. CDR3 coding DNA: TGTGCCAGCAGCCCGAGAACAGGGGGGGCCACTGAAGCTTTCTTT.

In nucleotides, the CDR3 is TGTGCCAGCTCACTGGGGACTGCCCCCACCGAGCAGTACTTC. Translated: CASSLGTAPTEQYF. V is TRBV18 and J is TRBJ2-7; weak D call: TRBD2 (6 bases). CDR1 is KGHSH, CDR2 LQKENI, per germline. The length of the CDR3 is 14 residues. Trimming removed 4 bases at V and 6 bases at J, with 16 bases between.

The chain employs TRBV7-9 and TRBJ2-5; 7 positions match TRBD2. Germline V gene data show CDR1 as SEHNR and CDR2 as FQNEAQ (reference sequence). With V trimmed by 5 bases and J by 3 bases, 9 bases remained unmatched. The CDR3 runs to 15 residues. The CDR3 spells CASSTRDYGKETQYF. The CDR3 DNA reads TGTGCCAGCAGCACCCGGGACTATGGAAAAGAGACCCAGTACTTC.

The gene calls are TRBV4-3 and TRBJ2-2, with TRBD2 identical over 11 bases. The V segment lost 0 bases and the J segment 1 base; nucleotides outside the gene matches: 10. The V gene's germline CDR1 is LGHNA and CDR2 YSLEER. The CDR3 has 20 residues. CDR3 region: CASSQDYKLAGARNTGELFF. The CDR3, as DNA: TGCGCCAGCAGCCAAGATTATAAACTAGCGGGGGCAAGGAACACCGGGGAGCTGTTTTTT.

This chain uses TRBV6-6 with TRBJ2-4, with D possibly TRBD1 on 7 matching bases. Deletions cut 2 bases from V and 8 bases from J, with 13 bases between. CDR3 size: 14 residues. Germline lookup yields CDR1 MNHNY and CDR2 SVGAGI (reference sequence). The CDR3 DNA reads as TGTGCCAGCAGTTACGGGCAGGGGGGAGACATTCAGTACTTC. Its protein product is CASSYGQGGDIQYF.

This chain joins TRBV5-1 and TRBJ2-3; TRBD2 is a possible D gene (6 bases). This CDR3 is 14 amino acids long. V was clipped by 0 bases and J by 12 bases, with 17 bases between them. The germline V gene has CDR1 SGHRS and CDR2 YFSETQ. The CDR3 DNA follows: TGCGCCAGCAGCTTGGATCAGACTAGTCCCGTTCAGTATTTT. Protein product: CASSLDQTSPVQYF.